This TCR beta chain was found in a study of T cells in Graves' hyperthyroidism and ophthalmopathy (dated 2019 in TCRdb). For the wider study: Peripheral blood samples were taken at the time of initial diagnosis, prior to any treatment. A discovery cohort of roughly 100 patients, about 40 with Graves' ophthalmopathy and about 60 with stable Graves' hyperthyroidism, was used to find distinguishing TCR V-J signatures. The 90 or so discovery patients were randomly split 7:3 into training and test sets. The paper reports TCR Vbeta CDR3 sequencing of about 140 peripheral blood samples: under 45 ophthalmopathy, around 80 hyperthyroidism and around 17 progressor patients. After blood sampling, hyperthyroidism patients were treated with methimazole at a starting dose of 30 mg daily, and ophthalmopathy patients were treated with high-dose intravenous methylprednisolone. In addition, the study compared T-cell repertoires in thyroid tissue and in blood from five or six Graves' hyperthyroidism patients. An independent validation cohort of under 20 hyperthyroidism patients and about 15 patients who later progressed to ophthalmopathy tested prospective prediction of ophthalmopathy. What the work shows at the level of the full study, not this receptor alone: Most expanded thyroid clonotypes (frequency above 0.001) were also detected in blood, suggesting blood repertoires may reflect thyroid immune responses. During validation, the model predicted progression to ophthalmopathy a median of approximately 7 months ahead of onset, with 70.59% sensitivity and around 73% specificity. In cross-validation, a model built on a 13 V-J signature told ophthalmopathy apart from stable hyperthyroidism with less than 90% sensitivity and around 81% specificity, and in testing the same model reached 80%/75%. Sample size was not statistically predetermined, and blinding of investigators to group allocation was not performed.

Graves' hyperthyroidism was defined as stable when no progression to ophthalmopathy occurred over 18 months of follow-up. Hyperthyroidism patients were aged 18 to 65 years and newly diagnosed, with disease duration of less than 2 months. Patients with uncontrolled infections, other autoimmune diseases, pregnancy or lactation were excluded. Diagnoses relied on clinical symptoms, serum thyroxine and TRAb, thyroid ultrasound and orbital computed tomography. PBMCs were separated from 7.5 to 10 ml of fresh peripheral blood using Ficoll-Paque density gradient centrifugation. Trizol reagent was used to extract total RNA, and RNA quality was then checked on an Agilent 2100 Bioanalyzer. CDR3 length: 15 amino acids, cysteine to phenylalanine. Here the CDR3 DNA is all that survives: 45 bases in frame from base 1. Clipping removes 3 bases from V and 3 bases from J, with 6 as the unmatched junction base count. From a lookup of the germline V gene, CDR1 and CDR2 are SGHRS and YFSETQ.

This clonotype was found many times. Its antigen remains undetermined. Base qualities are not at hand, and no much larger clone is one base apart. The TCR beta CDR3 regions were amplified from the RNA transcripts. A first-round RT-PCR of the TCR CDR3 used the HTBI primer set with the Qiagen OneStep RT-PCR kit. Libraries were constructed in a second round of multiplex PCR, after which size selection and purification were performed. Sequencing of the libraries was done on an Illumina HiSeq2000 using paired-end 100 bp reads. The authors processed their data as follows. SOAPnuke was used to process the raw data, throwing out any read that contained adapters or uncalled bases, had a mean Phred below 15, or lacked an exact constant-primer or identifier match. COPE v1.2.5 was used to merge high-quality paired reads, and clonotypes were defined as unique nucleotide sequences. Clonotypes were aligned to IMGT TRBV, TRBD and TRBJ reference segments using MiTCR v1.1. Only V-J combinations with frequency above 0.0001, covering approximately 99% of repertoires, were analysed. The TCS score was defined as the ratio of F50 (clonal expansion) to E x V (chaos), calculated using BLOSUM62-based TCRdist between CDR3 peptides within each V-J. Welch's t-statistics and random forest reduced approximately 520 V-J features to fewer than 15, which were used in a naive Bayes classifier (R e1071). The public reads were quality trimmed at Q25 with fastp and then assembled into clones with MiXCR by TCRdb, keeping productive beta chains. Each CDR3 protein appears once, grouped with its most common genes and DNA. TCRdb assigned the V and J calls; the authors' analysis was not used. Present in this sample are some 420,000 distinct CDR3 sequences, roughly 13% of which were seen just once. The ten largest clones take up about 4.9% of the sample.

The sample was blood. This clonotype originated in a woman younger than 35 with Graves' hyperthyroidism. The chain employs TRBV5-1 and TRBJ2-7; 10 central bases correspond to TRBD2. The nucleotide sequence is TGCGCCAGCAGCTCCCCTAGCGGGAGCTTCTACGAGCAGTACTTC. Translated, this is CASSSPSGSFYEQYF. Outside the CDR3, residues come from the reference TRBV5-1 and TRBJ2-7 proteins, so the full variable domain is: KAGVTQTPRYLIKTRGQQVTLSCSPISGHRSVSWYQQTPGQGLQFLFEYFSETQRNKGNFPGRFSGRQFSNSRSEMNVSTLELGDSALYLCASSSPSGSFYEQYFGPGTRLTVT.